The sample holds many counts of the clone carrying this T cell receptor (beta chain). This entry belongs to a study of human T cells and chemical hapten exposure. Study as a whole: Patch tests applied 0.01% DPC to the upper back and were scored after 6 days.

The CDR3 covers 15 residues. Looked up from germline, CDR1 is LNHNV and CDR2 is YYDKDF (reference sequence). V trimming: 1 base; J trimming: 5 bases; junction bases outside the gene matches: 7. The time point is: pre-sensitization, week 0. Treatment meaning: therapeutic diphenylcyclopropenone sensitization with weekly scalp DPC. In the authors' workflow: Sequenced samples showed a median of roughly 99,000 TCRs each, with counts running from about 20,000 to 690,000. TCRdb itself ran the RACE reads through MiXCR, one entry per CDR3 protein. TCRdb assigned the V and J calls; the authors' analysis was not used. The sample records approximately 260,000 distinct CDR3 sequences, about 9% being singletons.

The origin of this receptor is a woman aged 35 to 49 with alopecia areata. Some clones in this sample may be carry-over from other donors' samples. V gene TRBV15 combines with J gene TRBJ2-5; the match to TRBD2 covers 7 bases. The sequencing here drew on whole blood, taken in connection with sensitization to the hapten diphenylcyclopropenone (DPC). CDR3 region: CATSRAREPGETQYF. As DNA, the CDR3 is TGTGCCACCAGCAGAGCGCGGGAGCCAGGGGAGACCCAGTACTTC.